These 30 T cell receptor beta chains share one sample of origin, sequenced in a study of T-cell memory formation after mild COVID-19. TCRdb recomputed calls from the 5' RACE reads with MiXCR, one row per CDR3 protein. Altogether around 420,000 distinct CDR3 sequences are present, roughly 24% being singletons, with the ten largest covering 7% to 9.5%. Sequenced material: PBMCs or a T cell subset sorted from them (not recorded which). Source of these receptors: an adult woman who had mild COVID-19 (a few samples of this study predate the infection). Cell type and time point are not known.

This clonotype has more than one count but fewer than ten. The J gene is TRBJ1-1, the V gene TRBV10-3; 8 bases map to TRBD1. Trimming cost V 0 bases and J 4 bases; bases outside gene matches: 10. CDR3 size: 17 residues. Germline CDR1 is ENHRY and CDR2 is SYGVKD. The chain's CDR3 is CAISESSPLTGATEAFF. The CDR3 DNA sequence: TGTGCCATCAGTGAGTCTAGCCCCTTGACAGGGGCCACTGAAGCTTTCTTT.

The chain has TRBV5-1 and TRBJ1-1; 8 nucleotides agree with TRBD1. The ends lost 4 bases at V and 6 bases at J; junction bases unmatched: 17. Germline CDR1 and CDR2: SGHRS and YFSETQ. This CDR3 region has 17 residues. The CDR3 nucleotides read TGCGCCAGCAGCCCCCGGACAGGGTTGTTGGGACATCCTGAAGCTTTCTTT. This gives the protein CASSPRTGLLGHPEAFF. The entire variable domain, with the rest obtained from reference TRBV5-1 and TRBJ1-1, is as follows: KAGVTQTPRYLIKTRGQQVTLSCSPISGHRSVSWYQQTPGQGLQFLFEYFSETQRNKGNFPGRFSGRQFSNSRSEMNVSTLELGDSALYLCASSPRTGLLGHPEAFFGQGTRLTVV.

The gene calls are TRBV6-5 and TRBJ1-2; 8 bases agree with TRBD1. Germline assignment: CDR1 MNHEY and CDR2 SVGAGI. J lost 4 bases, V lost 7 bases, and 17 bases had no gene match. The length of the CDR3 is 17 residues. CDR3 in amino acids: CASNPDRASPGSYGYTF. CDR3 bases: TGTGCCAGCAATCCGGACAGGGCCTCCCCTGGAAGCTATGGCTACACCTTC.

This clonotype was counted a few times. The chain carries TRBV10-3 and TRBJ1-5; TRBD1 matches at 7 bases. V was clipped by 6 bases and J by 2 bases; unmatched bases: 16. In germline, CDR1 is ENHRY, CDR2 SYGVKD. CDR3 size: 18 residues. The CDR3 region has the DNA TGTGCCATCAGCTCCGGGACAGCGGCAACCGGGGGCAATCAGCCCCAGCATTTT. As protein: CAISSGTAATGGNQPQHF.

The chain carries TRBV20-1 and TRBJ2-3; 10 bases align to TRBD1. Germline V CDR1 and CDR2: DFQATT, SNEGSKA (reference sequence). The CDR3 has 17 amino acids. The junction had 16 bases not matched to a gene; V was cut back by 4 bases and J by 6 bases. CDR3 loop: CSANSRGGRQGADTQYF. The CDR3 region has the DNA TGCAGTGCTAACTCCCGGGGGGGCCGACAGGGGGCGGATACGCAGTATTTT.

The rearrangement links TRBV14 to TRBJ2-7; a weak D match, TRBD2 (6 bases). There are 14 residues in the CDR3. Germline loops: CDR1 SGHDN, CDR2 FVKESK. V lost 4 bases and J 1 base, leaving 11 bases between the germline ends. For the CDR3, the DNA is TGTGCCAGCAGCCTGGCGGGGTGGTCCTACGAGCAGTACTTC. Its protein product is CASSLAGWSYEQYF.

In this sample, this clonotype turned up a few times. V is TRBV6-1 and J is TRBJ2-1; D call uncertain. V lost 2 bases and J 0 bases, leaving 11 bases between the germline ends. The CDR3 is made up of 16 amino acids. CDR1 is MNHNS, CDR2 SASEGT, per germline. The CDR3 DNA reads as TGTGCCAGCAGTGAATTTAGGGCTGGCTCCTACAATGAGCAGTTCTTC. Translation: CASSEFRAGSYNEQFF.

The gene calls are TRBV20-1 and TRBJ2-7; the D gene is possibly TRBD1 (6 bases). V lost 5 bases and J 7 bases, leaving 21 bases between the germline ends. CDR1 DFQATT and CDR2 SNEGSKA come from the germline V gene (reference sequence). CDR3 size: 14 residues. Here the CDR3 reads CSAGQPPQGREQYF. Here the CDR3 DNA reads TGCAGTGCTGGACAGCCCCCACAGGGCCGGGAGCAGTACTTC.

This clonotype has just one count. The rearrangement uses TRBV19 and TRBJ1-6; 9 bases line up with TRBD1. V trimming: 0 bases; J trimming: 7 bases; junction bases outside the gene matches: 16. Germline V gives CDR1 LNHDA, CDR2 SQIVND (reference sequence). The CDR3 covers 20 residues. CDR3 coding DNA: TGTGCCAGTAGTATAGATACTCCTAATCGGAACAGGGGGCGGAATTCACCCCTCCACTTT. Its translation is CASSIDTPNRNRGRNSPLHF.

The CDR3 spells CASSPGLAVQETQYF. DNA of the CDR3: TGCGCCAGCAGCCCCGGACTAGCGGTACAAGAGACCCAGTACTTC. The chain recombines TRBV5-1 with TRBJ2-5; TRBD2 matches 10 bases. V dropped 4 bases and J dropped 2; count of bases not matched to a gene: 5. In germline, CDR1 is SGHRS, CDR2 YFSETQ. The CDR3 contains 15 residues.

This clonotype has only a few counts. The chain recombines TRBV13 with TRBJ2-7; D may be TRBD1 (5 bases). V was pared by 7 bases and J by 1 base, with 11 bases between. The CDR3 spans 13 residues. Germline V gives CDR1 PRHDT, CDR2 FYEKMQ (reference sequence). CDR3 coding DNA: TGTGCCAGCACCCTGGGGCAGTCCTACGAGCAGTACTTC. Encoded protein: CASTLGQSYEQYF.

In its sample, this clonotype was seen a few times. The gene calls are TRBV30 and TRBJ2-7; D may be TRBD1 or TRBD2 (5 bases each). Per germline, CDR1 GTSNPN and CDR2 SVGIG (reference sequence). Trimming took off 3 bases at V and 2 bases at J, with 11 bases between the two ends. This CDR3 is 13 amino acids long. CDR3 residues: CAWSRDGAYEQYF. CDR3 in DNA: TGTGCCTGGAGCCGGGACGGAGCCTACGAGCAGTACTTC. Filled out from reference TRBV30 and TRBJ2-7, the complete variable domain reads SQTIHQWPATLVQPVGSPLSLECTVEGTSNPNLYWYRQAAGRGLQLLFYSVGIGQISSEVPQNLSASRPQDRQFILSSKKLLLSDSGFYLCAWSRDGAYEQYFGPGTRLTVT.

This clonotype was observed at least ten times. The CDR3 DNA sequence: TGTGCCAGCAGCAACCGGGGCCGGAGCGGGAGTCCTGACGAGCAGTACTTC. Translation gives CASSNRGRSGSPDEQYF. The chain is built from TRBV9 and TRBJ2-7; 8 bases are a match to TRBD2. Germline values: CDR1 SGDLS, CDR2 YYNGEE. J was trimmed by 5 bases and V by 4 bases; bases with no gene match: 17. The CDR3 runs to 17 residues.

As DNA, the CDR3 is TGCAGCGTCAAAATGACAGGAGATAATTCACCCCTCCACTTT. Translating gives CSVKMTGDNSPLHF. The rearrangement uses TRBV29-1 and TRBJ1-6, with D perhaps TRBD1 (6 bases). The V end lost 6 bases, the J end lost 5 bases, and 14 bases lay between the germline ends. CDR3 length: 14 residues. In germline, CDR1 is SQVTM, CDR2 ANQGSEA.

V is TRBV7-6 and J is TRBJ1-6; D unresolved. Per the germline V gene, CDR1 is SGHVS and CDR2 is FNYEAQ. The ends were cut back, 5 bases at V and 8 bases at J, with 7 bases in the middle. This CDR3 is built from 12 residues. The CDR3 here is CASSPPYSPLHF. CDR3 in DNA: TGTGCCAGCAGCCCACCCTATTCACCCCTCCACTTT.

This sequence joins TRBV12-3 or TRBV12-4 and TRBJ2-3, with D perhaps assigned TRBD1 or TRBD2 (5 bases each). V lost 6 bases and J lost 5, with 9 bases in between. The length of the CDR3 is 12 residues. The DNA for the CDR3 is TGTGCCAGCAGCAGGGAGATAGATACGCAGTATTTT. Its translation: CASSREIDTQYF.

The chain links TRBV5-6 to TRBJ1-2; TRBD1 might be the D (5 bases). The length of the CDR3 is 11 residues. Trimming shortened V by 7 bases and J by 8 bases, and 12 bases separated the two germline ends. The germline V gene encodes CDR1 SGHDT and CDR2 YYEEEE. In DNA form, the CDR3 reads TGTGCCAGCGCGGGGGGATTCGGCTACACCTTC. It translates to CASAGGFGYTF.

Note on this clonotype: A much larger clone lies a single base off, so this may be a read error. The chain has TRBV12-3 or TRBV12-4 and TRBJ2-1, with D possibly TRBD2 on 5 matching bases. The CDR3 runs to 15 residues. Between the trimmed V and J ends, which lost 5 bases and 4 bases, there was a span of 15 bases. Here the CDR3 reads CASSQQLVGYNEQFF. The DNA for the CDR3 is TGTGCCAGCAGTCAGCAACTAGTGGGGTACAATGAGCAGTTCTTC.

This clonotype was recorded a few times. This chain uses TRBV11-2 with TRBJ1-1, with 10 bases that match TRBD1. The junction had 2 bases not matched to a gene; V was cut back by 5 bases and J by 5 bases. CDR1 is SGHAT and CDR2 is FQNNGV in the germline V gene. The CDR3 totals 13 residues. CDR3 coding DNA: TGTGCCAGCAGCATGGACAGGGGGACTGAAGCTTTCTTT. This sequence encodes CASSMDRGTEAFF.

This chain connects TRBV12-3 or TRBV12-4 to TRBJ2-1, with 10 bases fitting TRBD2. This CDR3 has 16 amino acids. Trimming took 7 bases from V and 5 from J; bases not matched to a gene: 11. The CDR3 reads CASTLGTSAWNNEQFF. Here the CDR3 DNA reads TGTGCCAGCACCCTCGGGACTAGCGCATGGAACAATGAGCAGTTCTTC.

This clonotype has just a few counts. The chain recombines TRBV7-9 with TRBJ2-3; D is perhaps TRBD2 (5 bases). Trimming took off 4 bases at V and 2 bases at J, with 13 bases between the two ends. The V gene's germline CDR1 is SEHNR and CDR2 FQNEAQ (reference sequence). CDR3 length: 15 residues. CDR3 nucleotides: TGTGCCAGCAGCTGGCAACGGGATATCACAGATACGCAGTATTTT. Encoded protein: CASSWQRDITDTQYF.

J is TRBJ1-2 and V is TRBV5-1, with D possibly matching TRBD1 (6 bases). From germline, CDR1 is SGHRS and CDR2 YFSETQ. This CDR3 has 13 amino acids. Between the trimmed V and J ends, which lost 4 bases and 8 bases, there was a span of 15 bases. This CDR3 reads CASSTPEGGGYTF. CDR3 nucleotide sequence: TGCGCCAGCAGCACCCCGGAGGGGGGCGGCTACACCTTC.

This clonotype came up a few times. CDR3 in amino acids: CASSYSPGGGTEAFF. In DNA form, the CDR3 reads TGTGCCAGCAGTTACTCGCCGGGGGGGGGCACTGAAGCTTTCTTT. The chain is built from TRBV6-5 and TRBJ1-1; D is possibly TRBD1 (5 bases). Germline CDR1 and CDR2: MNHEY and SVGAGI. The V and J ends lost 0 bases and 4 bases respectively, with 12 bases between them. This CDR3 has 15 amino acids.

This chain joins TRBV6-5 and TRBJ2-7; D remains unclear. The length of the CDR3 is 15 residues. The V end lost 0 bases, the J end lost 0 bases, and 9 bases lay between the germline ends. Germline-derived CDR1 and CDR2 are MNHEY and SVGAGI. CDR3 DNA sequence: TGTGCCAGCAGTTACTCGTTGTCCGGCTCCTACGAGCAGTACTTC. Translating it yields CASSYSLSGSYEQYF.

The chain is built from TRBV3-1 and TRBJ2-7; a possible D gene is TRBD1 (6 bases). In germline, CDR1 is LGHDT, CDR2 YNNKEL (reference sequence). The CDR3 loop spans 12 amino acids. Trimming cost V 4 bases and J 6 bases, with 10 bases left between them. The CDR3: CASSRGGVEQYF. The CDR3 DNA reads TGTGCCAGCAGCCGAGGGGGAGTCGAGCAGTACTTC.

The chain joins TRBV11-2 to TRBJ2-5; tentative D call: TRBD1 (6 bases). CDR3 length: 15 amino acids. Trimming stripped 0 bases from V and 6 bases from J, with 14 bases between. Germline V gives CDR1 SGHAT, CDR2 FQNNGV. The CDR3 DNA is TGTGCCAGCAGCTTAGATTTTGGTCAGGGGAAGACCCAGTACTTC. Amino acids: CASSLDFGQGKTQYF.

This clonotype was seen a few times. The rearrangement uses TRBV6-5 and TRBJ2-7; TRBD2 aligns across 13 bases. Trimming cost V 4 bases and J 2 bases; bases outside gene matches: 2. The length of the CDR3 is 15 residues. Germline CDR1 reads MNHEY; CDR2 reads SVGAGI. CDR3: CASSWGLAGTYEQYF. The CDR3 DNA sequence: TGTGCCAGCAGTTGGGGACTAGCGGGGACCTACGAGCAGTACTTC.

This clonotype was picked up a small number of times. The chain couples TRBV18 to TRBJ2-7; 12 bases fit TRBD2. V shed 1 base and J 3 bases; nucleotides not matched to a gene: 7. In germline, CDR1 is KGHSH, CDR2 LQKENI. The CDR3 covers 17 residues. The CDR3 reads CASSPHEPLAGGYEQYF. CDR3 in DNA: TGTGCCAGCTCACCACATGAACCACTAGCGGGAGGCTACGAGCAGTACTTC.

This chain uses TRBV27 with TRBJ1-1; D remains unclear. V shed 6 bases and J shed 0 bases, with 11 bases lying between them. In germline, CDR1 is MNHEY, CDR2 SMNVEV (reference sequence). This CDR3 is 14 amino acids long. The CDR3 region has the DNA TGTGCCAGCAGGCGCGACGGAATGAACACTGAAGCTTTCTTT. This encodes CASRRDGMNTEAFF.

This rearrangement joins TRBV6-6 to TRBJ1-4, with D tentatively TRBD1 (5 bases). CDR3 length equals 14 residues. Deletions cut 4 bases from V and 3 bases from J, with 9 bases between. Looked up from germline, CDR1 is MNHNY and CDR2 is SVGAGI (reference sequence). In DNA, the CDR3 is TGTGCCAGCAGTTTCCCGGGGGCTAATGAAAAACTGTTTTTT. Translating it yields CASSFPGANEKLFF.